This T cell receptor (beta chain) was identified in a study of blood T cell repertoires in COVID-19. The V gene lost 1 base and the J gene lost 9 bases, with 10 bases spanning the gap. CDR1 SNHLY and CDR2 FYNNEI come from the germline V gene. This CDR3 contains 13 residues. Clones were read by immunoSEQ multiplex PCR, and TCRdb kept only the in-frame ones, dropping some. The table lists some 48,000 clones, approximately 87% of them singletons, with 5.5% to 6% in the top ten. This clone was recorded only once. The chain has TRBV2 and TRBJ1-5; D is unclear. The sample taken for sequencing was peripheral blood. This TCR derives from an older woman with acute or convalescent COVID-19. The CDR3 DNA reads as TGTGCCAGCAGTGAAGGGCGGTTAGGGCCCCAGCATTTT. This gives the protein CASSEGRLGPQHF.